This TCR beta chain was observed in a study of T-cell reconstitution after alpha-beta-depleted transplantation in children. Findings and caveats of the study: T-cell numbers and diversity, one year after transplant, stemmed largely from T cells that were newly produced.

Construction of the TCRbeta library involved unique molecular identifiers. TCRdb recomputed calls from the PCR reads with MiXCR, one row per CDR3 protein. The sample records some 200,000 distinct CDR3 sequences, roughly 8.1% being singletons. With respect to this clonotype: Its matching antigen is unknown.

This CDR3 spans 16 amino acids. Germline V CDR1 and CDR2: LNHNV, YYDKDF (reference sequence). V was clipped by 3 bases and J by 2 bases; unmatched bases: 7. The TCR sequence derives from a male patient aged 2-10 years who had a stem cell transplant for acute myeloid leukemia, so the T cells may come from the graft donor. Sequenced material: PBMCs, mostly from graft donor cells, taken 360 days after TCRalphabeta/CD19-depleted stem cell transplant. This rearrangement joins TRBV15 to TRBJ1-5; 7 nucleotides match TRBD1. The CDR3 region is CATSSADREGNQPQHF. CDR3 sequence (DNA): TGTGCCACCAGCAGCGCCGACAGGGAGGGCAATCAGCCCCAGCATTTT. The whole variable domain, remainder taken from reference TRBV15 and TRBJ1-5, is DAMVIQNPRYQVTQFGKPVTLSCSQTLNHNVMYWYQQKSSQAPKLLFHYYDKDFNNEADTPDNFQSRRPNTSFCFLDIRSPGLGDTAMYLCATSSADREGNQPQHFGDGTRLSIL.